What follows are 27 T cell receptor beta chains derived from one specimen sequenced in a study of technical replicates of blood from several donors. Clones were sequenced by immunoSEQ multiplex PCR, and TCRdb holds only the in-frame ones, with some missing. This table has about 75,000 clones, approximately 90% appearing once. The specimen sequenced was T cells isolated from PBMCs. All receptors derive from a human donor in good health.

The V call is TRBV27, the J call TRBJ1-5, with D possibly being TRBD1 (5 bases). The V end was cut by 6 bases, the J end by 0 bases, with 9 bases between. The CDR3 contains 14 residues. Germline assignment: CDR1 MNHEY and CDR2 SMNVEV (reference sequence). CDR3 nucleotide sequence: TGTGCCAGCAGGGGGCCGGCTAGCAATCAGCCCCAGCATTTT. It translates to CASRGPASNQPQHF.

This chain connects TRBV19 to TRBJ2-2, with D possibly being TRBD2 (5 bases). Germline V gene sequence: CDR1 LNHDA, CDR2 SQIVND (reference sequence). The CDR3 length is 15 residues. V lost 3 bases and J 7 bases, leaving 15 bases between the germline ends. The CDR3 DNA reads TGTGCCAGTAGTATCAGCGGTACGACTGTCGGGGAGCTGTTTTTT. This codes for CASSISGTTVGELFF. Looking up the rest from reference TRBV19 and TRBJ2-2 gives the full variable domain: DGGITQSPKYLFRKEGQNVTLSCEQNLNHDAMYWYRQDPGQGLRLIYYSQIVNDFQKGDIAEGYSVSREKKESFPLTVTSAQKNPTAFYLCASSISGTTVGELFFGEGSRLTVL.

The gene calls are TRBV4-2 and TRBJ2-2; D unclear. CDR1 and CDR2 from the germline V gene are LGHNA and YNFKEQ. This CDR3 comprises 13 residues. Trimming took off 0 bases at V and 7 bases at J, with 6 bases between the two ends. The CDR3 spells CASSQELRGELFF. The DNA of the CDR3 is TGTGCCAGCAGCCAAGAGTTGCGCGGGGAGCTGTTTTTT.

The V gene is TRBV5-4, the J gene TRBJ1-3; D unresolved. CDR1 SGHNT and CDR2 YYREEE come from the germline V gene (reference sequence). This CDR3 spans 11 amino acids. V lost 2 bases and J 7 bases, leaving 4 bases between the germline ends. The DNA of the CDR3 is TGTGCCAGCAGCTTCGGGAACACCATATATTTT. Its protein is CASSFGNTIYF.

CDR3 protein: CASSSRGTQYF. The DNA for the CDR3 is TGTGCCAGCAGCTCCCGGGGAACGCAGTACTTC. The gene calls are TRBV7-2 and TRBJ2-7; a weak D match, TRBD2 (5 bases). The germline gives CDR1 SGHTA, CDR2 FQGNSA. The CDR3 is 11 amino acids. The V and J ends lost 4 bases and 9 bases respectively, with 10 bases between them.

This clone occurred a few times. The V call is TRBV30, the J call TRBJ1-1; D is undetermined. This CDR3 is 12 amino acids long. From germline, CDR1 is GTSNPN and CDR2 SVGIG (reference sequence). V lost 5 bases and J 3 bases, leaving 10 bases between the germline ends. The CDR3 protein is CAWARGDTEAFF. CDR3 in DNA: TGTGCCTGGGCCCGAGGAGACACTGAAGCTTTCTTT.

The chain carries TRBV18 and TRBJ2-7, with 7 positions matching TRBD2. CDR1 KGHSH and CDR2 LQKENI come from the germline V gene. The CDR3 extends over 14 amino acids. Germline trimming cut 0 bases from V and 5 bases from J; bases unmatched to any gene: 4. This chain's CDR3 is CASSPPNGRDEQYF. In DNA form, the CDR3 reads TGTGCCAGCTCACCACCGAATGGGAGGGACGAGCAGTACTTC.

The chain links TRBV7-6 to TRBJ2-7, with D perhaps TRBD2 (6 bases). V was shortened by 1 base and J by 3 bases, with 13 bases between the two germline ends. There are 15 residues in the CDR3. The germline CDR1 and CDR2 sequences are SGHVS and FNYEAQ. The CDR3 DNA reads TGTGCCAGCAGCTTAGTTTCTGCGGGATTCTACGAGCAGTACTTC. Protein sequence: CASSLVSAGFYEQYF.

The chain uses TRBV20-1 and TRBJ1-5; D is uncertain. From germline, CDR1 is DFQATT and CDR2 SNEGSKA (reference sequence). V lost 3 bases and J 5 bases, leaving 5 bases between the germline ends. The CDR3 totals 11 residues. The CDR3 protein is CSASRDQPQHF. The CDR3 bases are TGCAGTGCTAGTCGGGATCAGCCCCAGCATTTT.

The V call is TRBV9, the J call TRBJ2-1; D may be TRBD2 (5 bases). V was cut by 3 bases and J by 7 bases, with 11 bases left in between. CDR3 length: 13 amino acids. The V gene's germline CDR1 is SGDLS and CDR2 YYNGEE. This chain's CDR3 is CASSATRFNEQFF. DNA of the CDR3: TGTGCCAGCAGCGCTACTAGATTTAATGAGCAGTTCTTC.

The genes are TRBV30 and TRBJ2-7; 8 bases are shared with TRBD1. The CDR3 has 15 amino acids. J was trimmed by 3 bases and V by 4 bases; bases with no gene match: 11. The germline V gene has CDR1 GTSNPN and CDR2 SVGIG (reference sequence). Written as DNA, the CDR3 is TGTGCCTGGACTTCGGACAGGGAGATTTACTACGAGCAGTACTTC. This codes for CAWTSDREIYYEQYF.

This chain uses TRBV19 with TRBJ2-1; TRBD2 matches 7 bases. CDR1 and CDR2 (germline): LNHDA, SQIVND (reference sequence). Losses at the gene ends were 3 bases for V and 7 bases for J; bases not matched to a gene: 9. This CDR3 contains 15 residues. In DNA form, the CDR3 reads TGTGCCAGTAGTATGTATTGGGGCGGGAGTAATGAGCAGTTCTTC. Its protein product is CASSMYWGGSNEQFF.

V usage is TRBV7-3 and J usage is TRBJ2-7; 12 bases match TRBD2. Looked up from germline, CDR1 is SGHTA and CDR2 is FQGTGA. This CDR3 spans 15 amino acids. Trimming took 5 bases from V and 6 from J; bases not matched to a gene: 8. The CDR3 DNA reads TGTGCCAGCAGCCTAGCGGGAGGGCCTTTAGGCGAGCAGTACTTC. Protein: CASSLAGGPLGEQYF.

J is TRBJ2-7 and V is TRBV6-4; a weak D match, TRBD1 (5 bases). The CDR3 extends over 15 amino acids. The V end was cut by 6 bases, the J end by 3 bases, with 18 bases between. Germline V gene data show CDR1 as MRHNA and CDR2 as SNTAGT. CDR3 nucleotide sequence: TGTGCCAGCAGCGAATTCGACAGCCTAATCTACGAGCAGTACTTC. The encoded protein is CASSEFDSLIYEQYF.

The chain uses TRBV2 and TRBJ1-2; no clear D. Germline CDR1 SNHLY, CDR2 FYNNEI. This CDR3 comprises 12 residues. V lost 7 bases, J lost 4 bases, and 10 bases lay in between. CDR3: CASKEGSYGYTF. DNA of the CDR3: TGTGCCAGCAAAGAGGGCTCCTATGGCTACACCTTC.

The chain employs TRBV7-9 and TRBJ2-7; 10 bases match TRBD1. Germline CDR1 SEHNR, CDR2 FQNEAQ (reference sequence). The CDR3 spans 12 residues. The junction had 6 bases not matched to a gene; V was cut back by 10 bases and J by 6 bases. For the CDR3, the DNA is TGTGCCACCGGGACAGGGGACCGCGAGCAGTACTTC. Amino acid sequence: CATGTGDREQYF.

The chain recombines TRBV10-1 with TRBJ2-7; D possibly corresponds to TRBD2 (5 bases). CDR3 length equals 14 residues. Germline CDR1 WNHNN, CDR2 SYGVQD (reference sequence). V dropped 2 bases and J dropped 1 base, with 9 bases sitting between them. CDR3 in amino acids: CASSEDYPSYEQYF. The DNA for the CDR3 is TGCGCCAGCAGTGAGGACTACCCATCCTACGAGCAGTACTTC.

Remarks on this clone: The junction does not match germline at one end; this may be a read error. The gene calls are TRBV18 and TRBJ2-1, with 9 bases lining up with TRBD2. The CDR3 runs 18 residues. Germline-derived CDR1 and CDR2 are KGHSH and LQKENI. CDR3 loop: CASSPEFPGTSSHNEQFF. As DNA, the CDR3 is TGTGCCAGCTCACCAGAGTTTCCCGGGACTAGCTCCCACAATGAGCAGTTCTTC.

Here the CDR3 reads CASSKGDFYEQYF. The CDR3 DNA is TGTGCCAGCAGCAAAGGGGACTTCTACGAGCAGTACTTC. The chain uses TRBV21-1 and TRBJ2-7; no DNA check was done on the table's D call, TRBD2. TRBV21-1 is deemed a pseudogene. The CDR3 consists of 13 residues.

The chain carries TRBV5-4 and TRBJ2-7; 14 bases are shared with TRBD2. The V and J ends lost 0 bases and 6 bases, in that order; junction bases with no gene match: 8. Germline assignment: CDR1 SGHNT and CDR2 YYREEE (reference sequence). The length of the CDR3 is 17 residues. DNA for the CDR3: TGTGCCAGCAGCTTGGGTGGACTAGCGGGAGGAGTGGGCGAGCAGTACTTC. Translation: CASSLGGLAGGVGEQYF.

The rearrangement joins TRBV7-2 to TRBJ2-3; 10 bases align to TRBD2. CDR1 and CDR2 (germline): SGHTA, FQGNSA. This CDR3 contains 15 residues. V lost 1 base and J lost 7; bases outside the gene matches: 5. CDR3 sequence: CASSLEAGGFYTQYF. In nucleotides, the CDR3 is TGTGCCAGCAGCTTAGAAGCGGGAGGGTTTTATACGCAGTATTTT.

CDR3 nucleotides: TGCGCCAGCAGCCAAGTTTCCAGCGGGAGGAGGGTTAGCACAGATACGCAGTATTTT. Translated, it gives CASSQVSSGRRVSTDTQYF. V is TRBV4-1 and J is TRBJ2-3, with 9 bases identical to TRBD2. The CDR3 is 19 residues long. V shed 1 base, J shed 0 bases, and the junction held 11 bases outside the gene matches. The germline CDR1 and CDR2 sequences are MGHRA and YSYEKL.

The rearrangement links TRBV7-3 to TRBJ2-1, with TRBD2 identical over 8 bases. The germline gives CDR1 SGHTA, CDR2 FQGTGA. V lost 4 bases to trimming and J lost 2 bases; unmatched junction nucleotides: 10. The CDR3 loop spans 17 amino acids. The CDR3 here is CASSSISGVGAYNEQFF. The CDR3 region has the DNA TGTGCCAGCAGCTCCATTAGCGGGGTTGGGGCCTACAATGAGCAGTTCTTC.

The rearrangement uses TRBV11-2 and TRBJ1-2; maybe TRBD1 (6 bases). This CDR3 has 14 amino acids. Germline lookup yields CDR1 SGHAT and CDR2 FQNNGV. Trimming left V 2 bases short and J 4 bases short, with 11 bases between. The CDR3 DNA sequence: TGTGCCAGCAGCTTAAGCAGGGGCGGCTATGGCTACACCTTC. The encoded protein is CASSLSRGGYGYTF.

The chain couples TRBV18 to TRBJ1-4, with D possibly being TRBD1 (6 bases). This CDR3 comprises 17 residues. Germline values: CDR1 KGHSH, CDR2 LQKENI. The ends were cut back, 0 bases at V and 0 bases at J, with 11 bases in the middle. The CDR3 loop reads CASSPPTGIATNEKLFF. DNA of the CDR3: TGTGCCAGCTCACCACCGACAGGAATCGCAACTAATGAAAAACTGTTTTTT.

The rearrangement joins TRBV29-1 to TRBJ2-1, with unresolved D. CDR3 length: 14 residues. Germline V CDR1 and CDR2: SQVTM, ANQGSEA. V was pared by 6 bases and J by 0 bases, with 12 bases between. The CDR3 sequence: CSVRLLSSYNEQFF. In nucleotides, the CDR3 is TGCAGCGTGCGTCTCCTTAGCTCCTACAATGAGCAGTTCTTC.

This chain links TRBV9 with TRBJ1-2, with D perhaps matching TRBD1 (5 bases). The V gene's germline CDR1 is SGDLS and CDR2 YYNGEE. The V end lost 4 bases, the J end lost 4 bases, and 17 bases lay between the germline ends. This CDR3 is built from 15 residues. In DNA form, the CDR3 reads TGTGCCAGCAGCCCAAGCTTGACAGTGAGCTATGGCTACACCTTC. This codes for CASSPSLTVSYGYTF.